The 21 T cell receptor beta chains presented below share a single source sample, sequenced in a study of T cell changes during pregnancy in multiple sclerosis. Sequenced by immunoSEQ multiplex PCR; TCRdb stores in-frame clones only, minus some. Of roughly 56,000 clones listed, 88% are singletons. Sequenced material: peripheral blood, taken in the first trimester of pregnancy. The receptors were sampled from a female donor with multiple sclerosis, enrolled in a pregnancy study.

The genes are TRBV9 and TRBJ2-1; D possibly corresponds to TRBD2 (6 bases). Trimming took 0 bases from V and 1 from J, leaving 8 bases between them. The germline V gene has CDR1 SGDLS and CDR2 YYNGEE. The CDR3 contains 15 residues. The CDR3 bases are TGTGCCAGCAGCGTAGAGGGGACTTCCTACAATGAGCAGTTCTTC. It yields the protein CASSVEGTSYNEQFF.

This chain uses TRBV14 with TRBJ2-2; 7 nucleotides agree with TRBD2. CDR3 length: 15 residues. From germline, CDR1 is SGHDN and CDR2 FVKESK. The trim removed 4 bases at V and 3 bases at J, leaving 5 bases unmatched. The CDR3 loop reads CASSRLADHTGELFF. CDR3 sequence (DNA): TGTGCCAGCAGCCGCCTAGCGGACCACACCGGGGAGCTGTTTTTT.

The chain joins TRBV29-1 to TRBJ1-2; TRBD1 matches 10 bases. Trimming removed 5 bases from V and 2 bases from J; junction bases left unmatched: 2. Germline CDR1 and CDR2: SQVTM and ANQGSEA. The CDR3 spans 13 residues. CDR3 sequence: CSVKTGGNYGYTF. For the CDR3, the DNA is TGCAGCGTTAAGACAGGGGGCAACTATGGCTACACCTTC. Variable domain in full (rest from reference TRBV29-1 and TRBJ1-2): SAVISQKPSRDICQRGTSLTIQCQVDSQVTMMFWYRQQPGQSLTLIATANQGSEATYESGFVIDKFPISRPNLTFSTLTVSNMSPEDSSIYLCSVKTGGNYGYTFGSGTRLTVV.

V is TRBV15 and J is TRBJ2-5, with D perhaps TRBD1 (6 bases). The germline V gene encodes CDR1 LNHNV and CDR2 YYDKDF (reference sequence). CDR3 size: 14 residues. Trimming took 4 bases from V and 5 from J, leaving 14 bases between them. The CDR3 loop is CATSTTGWSETQYF. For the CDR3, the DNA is TGTGCCACCAGCACTACAGGGTGGAGTGAGACCCAGTACTTC.

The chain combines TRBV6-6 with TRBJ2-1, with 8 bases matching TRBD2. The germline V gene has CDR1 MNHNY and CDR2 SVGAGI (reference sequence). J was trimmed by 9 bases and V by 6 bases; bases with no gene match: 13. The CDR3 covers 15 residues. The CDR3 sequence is CASRHMGSGSGEQFF. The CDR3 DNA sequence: TGTGCCAGCAGACATATGGGGAGCGGGAGCGGTGAGCAGTTCTTC.

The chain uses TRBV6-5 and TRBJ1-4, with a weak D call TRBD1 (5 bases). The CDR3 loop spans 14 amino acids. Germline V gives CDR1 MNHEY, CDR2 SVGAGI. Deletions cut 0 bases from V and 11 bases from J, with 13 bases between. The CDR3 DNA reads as TGTGCCAGCAGTTACTCGATTGTTGGGGGGAAACTGTTTTTT. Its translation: CASSYSIVGGKLFF.

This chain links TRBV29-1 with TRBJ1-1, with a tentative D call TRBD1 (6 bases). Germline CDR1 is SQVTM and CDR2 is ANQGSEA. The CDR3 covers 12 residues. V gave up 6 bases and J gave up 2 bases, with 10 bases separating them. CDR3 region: CSVPQGNTEAFF. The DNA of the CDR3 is TGCAGCGTCCCACAGGGAAACACTGAAGCTTTCTTT. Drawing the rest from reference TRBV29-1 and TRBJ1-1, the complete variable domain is SAVISQKPSRDICQRGTSLTIQCQVDSQVTMMFWYRQQPGQSLTLIATANQGSEATYESGFVIDKFPISRPNLTFSTLTVSNMSPEDSSIYLCSVPQGNTEAFFGQGTRLTVV.

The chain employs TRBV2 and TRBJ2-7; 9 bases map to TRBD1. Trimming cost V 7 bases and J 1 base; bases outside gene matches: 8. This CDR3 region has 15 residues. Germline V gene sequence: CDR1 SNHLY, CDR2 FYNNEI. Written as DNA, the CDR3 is TGTGCCAGCATCAACCCCGGGACAGGGTCCTACGAGCAGTACTTC. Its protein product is CASINPGTGSYEQYF. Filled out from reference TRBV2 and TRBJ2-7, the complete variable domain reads EPEVTQTPSHQVTQMGQEVILRCVPISNHLYFYWYRQILGQKVEFLVSFYNNEISEKSEIFDDQFSVERPDGSNFTLKIRSTKLEDSAMYFCASINPGTGSYEQYFGPGTRLTVT.

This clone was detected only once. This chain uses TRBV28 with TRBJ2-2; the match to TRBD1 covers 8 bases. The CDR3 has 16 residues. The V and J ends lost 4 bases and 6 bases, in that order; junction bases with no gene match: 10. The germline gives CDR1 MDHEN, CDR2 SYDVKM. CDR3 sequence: CASSSDRVKRAGELFF. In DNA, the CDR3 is TGTGCCAGCAGTTCGGACAGGGTAAAGCGGGCCGGGGAGCTGTTTTTT. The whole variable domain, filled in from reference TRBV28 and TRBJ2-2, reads DVKVTQSSRYLVKRTGEKVFLECVQDMDHENMFWYRQDPGLGLRLIYFSYDVKMKEKGDIPEGYSVSREKKERFSLILESASTNQTSMYLCASSSDRVKRAGELFFGEGSRLTVL.

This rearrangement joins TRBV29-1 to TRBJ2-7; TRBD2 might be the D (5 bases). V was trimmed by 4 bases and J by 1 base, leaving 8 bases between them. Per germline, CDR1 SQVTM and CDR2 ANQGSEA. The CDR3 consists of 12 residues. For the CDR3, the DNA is TGCAGCGTTGTTCGGGATTCCTACGAGCAGTACTTC. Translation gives CSVVRDSYEQYF.

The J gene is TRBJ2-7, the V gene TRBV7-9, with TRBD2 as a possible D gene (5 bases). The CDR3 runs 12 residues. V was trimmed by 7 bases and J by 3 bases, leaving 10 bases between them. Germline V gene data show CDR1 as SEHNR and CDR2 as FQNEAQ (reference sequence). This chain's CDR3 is CASTNRDYEQYF. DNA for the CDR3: TGTGCCAGCACCAACCGGGACTACGAGCAGTACTTC.

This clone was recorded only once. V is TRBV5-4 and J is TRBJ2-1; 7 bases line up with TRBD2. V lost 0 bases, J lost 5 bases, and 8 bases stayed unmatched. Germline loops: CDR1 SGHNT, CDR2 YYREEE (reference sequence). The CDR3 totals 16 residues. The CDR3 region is CASSLDSGRADNEQFF. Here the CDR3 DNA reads TGTGCCAGCAGCTTGGATTCGGGGAGGGCCGACAATGAGCAGTTCTTC.

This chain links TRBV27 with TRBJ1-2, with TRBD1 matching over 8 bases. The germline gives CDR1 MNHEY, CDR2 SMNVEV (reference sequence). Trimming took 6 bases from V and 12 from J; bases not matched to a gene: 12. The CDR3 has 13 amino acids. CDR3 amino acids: CASRPNSRQGNTF. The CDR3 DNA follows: TGTGCCAGCAGGCCAAACTCAAGACAGGGGAACACCTTC.

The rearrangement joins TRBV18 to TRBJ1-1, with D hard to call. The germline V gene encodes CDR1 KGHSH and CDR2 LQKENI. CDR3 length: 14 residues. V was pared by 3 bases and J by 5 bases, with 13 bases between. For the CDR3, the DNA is TGTGCCAGCTCACCGCCGGGTCCCGGAACTGAAGCTTTCTTT. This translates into CASSPPGPGTEAFF.

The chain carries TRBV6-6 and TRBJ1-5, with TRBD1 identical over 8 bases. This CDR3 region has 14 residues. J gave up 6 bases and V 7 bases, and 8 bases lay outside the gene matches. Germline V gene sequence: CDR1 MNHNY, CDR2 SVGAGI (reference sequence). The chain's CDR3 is CASIGQGQAQPQHF. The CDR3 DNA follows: TGTGCCAGCATAGGACAGGGTCAAGCTCAGCCCCAGCATTTT.

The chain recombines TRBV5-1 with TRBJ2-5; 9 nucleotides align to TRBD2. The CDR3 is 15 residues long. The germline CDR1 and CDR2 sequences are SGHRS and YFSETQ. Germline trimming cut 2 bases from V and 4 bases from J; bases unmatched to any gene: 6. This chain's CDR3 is CASSLFSGSGETQYF. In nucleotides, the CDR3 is TGCGCCAGCAGCTTATTTAGCGGGAGCGGAGAGACCCAGTACTTC.

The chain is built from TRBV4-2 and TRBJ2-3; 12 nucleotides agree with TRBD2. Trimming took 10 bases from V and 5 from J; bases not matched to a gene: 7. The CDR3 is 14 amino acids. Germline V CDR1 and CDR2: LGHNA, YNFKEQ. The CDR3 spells CATTLAGGLDTQYF. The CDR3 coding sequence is TGTGCCACGACGCTAGCGGGAGGGTTAGATACGCAGTATTTT.

This chain's CDR3 is CASSVGVGGGETQYF. The CDR3 nucleotides read TGTGCCAGCAGCGTAGGTGTAGGGGGAGGGGAGACCCAGTACTTC. This chain uses TRBV9 with TRBJ2-5; tentatively, D is TRBD2 (7 bases). This CDR3 has 15 residues. The germline V and J ends were trimmed by 0 bases and 5 bases, with 14 bases remaining between them. Germline-derived CDR1 and CDR2 are SGDLS and YYNGEE.

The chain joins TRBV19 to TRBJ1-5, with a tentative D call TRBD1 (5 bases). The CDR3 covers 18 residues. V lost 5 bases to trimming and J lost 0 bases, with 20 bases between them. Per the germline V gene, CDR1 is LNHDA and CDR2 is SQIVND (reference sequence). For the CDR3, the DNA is TGTGCCAGTAGTCTCGCCCACTACAGGACGGATAGCAATCAGCCCCAGCATTTT. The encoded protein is CASSLAHYRTDSNQPQHF.

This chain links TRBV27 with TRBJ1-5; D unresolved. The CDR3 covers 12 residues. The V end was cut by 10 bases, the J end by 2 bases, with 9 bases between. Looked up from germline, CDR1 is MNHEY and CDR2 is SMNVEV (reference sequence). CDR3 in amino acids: CATKRGNQPQHF. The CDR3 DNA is TGTGCCACCAAGAGGGGCAATCAGCCCCAGCATTTT.

The CDR3, as DNA: TGTGCCAGCAGTGCGGGGCCAAACACTGAAGCTTTCTTT. Its translation is CASSAGPNTEAFF. The chain joins TRBV6-6 to TRBJ1-1; tentative D call: TRBD1 (5 bases). Germline lookup yields CDR1 MNHNY and CDR2 SVGAGI (reference sequence). The CDR3 sequence is 13 residues long. V lost 5 bases and J 2 bases, leaving 9 bases between the germline ends.